This TCR beta chain is from a study of T cells in Graves' hyperthyroidism and ophthalmopathy. Study observations and caveats: Stable hyperthyroidism and ophthalmopathy were separated using 13 V-J signatures. Also found in blood were most expanded thyroid clonotypes above 0.001.

Only a few counts were recorded for this clonotype. What it binds is not known. V lost 6 bases to trimming and J lost 8 bases; unmatched junction nucleotides: 9. CDR1 SGHRS and CDR2 YFSETQ come from the germline V gene. This CDR3 spans 14 amino acids. Using RNA transcripts as the source, TCR beta CDR3 regions were amplified. Carried out on the TCR CDR3, a first-round RT-PCR used the HTBI primer set. One entry per CDR3 protein, called by TCRdb with MiXCR from the multiplex PCR reads. This table holds approximately 700,000 distinct CDR3 sequences, nearly 45% found once. This clonotype was sampled from an adult man with Graves' disease, either hyperthyroidism or ophthalmopathy (not recorded which). This chain connects TRBV5-1 to TRBJ1-4, with 8 positions matching TRBD1. Sample: peripheral blood or thyroid tissue (not recorded which). The CDR3 protein is CASTTGTGGEKLFF. As DNA, the CDR3 is TGCGCCAGCACCACCGGGACAGGAGGGGAAAAACTGTTTTTT.